This T cell receptor beta chain was sequenced during a study of technical replicates of blood from a handful of donors. From germline, CDR1 is LNHDA and CDR2 SQIVND (reference sequence). The V gene lost 1 base and the J gene lost 4 bases, with 7 bases spanning the gap. The CDR3 is 13 residues long. Repertoires were generated with immunoSEQ multiplex PCR, while TCRdb's copy carries only in-frame clones and drops some. The sample has over 15,000 clones, about 87% seen once; the top ten hold roughly an eighth. This clone showed up just a few times. What was sequenced was PBMCs. The chain joins TRBV19 to TRBJ2-5; D is unclear. This TCR derives from a human donor in good health. The CDR3 nucleotides are TGTGCCAGTAGTATAGGCCCGAGAGAGACCCAGTACTTC. Translation: CASSIGPRETQYF.